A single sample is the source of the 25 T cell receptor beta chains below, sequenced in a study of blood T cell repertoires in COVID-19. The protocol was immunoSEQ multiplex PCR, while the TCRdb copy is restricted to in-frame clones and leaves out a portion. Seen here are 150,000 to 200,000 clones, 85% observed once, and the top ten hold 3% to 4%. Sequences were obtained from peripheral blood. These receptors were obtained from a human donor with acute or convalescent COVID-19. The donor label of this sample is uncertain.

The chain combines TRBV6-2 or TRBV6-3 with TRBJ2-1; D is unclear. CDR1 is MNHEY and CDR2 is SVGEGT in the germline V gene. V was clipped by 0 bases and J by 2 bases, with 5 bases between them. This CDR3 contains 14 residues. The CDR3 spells CASSYSFPYNEQFF. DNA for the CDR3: TGTGCCAGCAGTTACTCCTTTCCCTACAATGAGCAGTTCTTC.

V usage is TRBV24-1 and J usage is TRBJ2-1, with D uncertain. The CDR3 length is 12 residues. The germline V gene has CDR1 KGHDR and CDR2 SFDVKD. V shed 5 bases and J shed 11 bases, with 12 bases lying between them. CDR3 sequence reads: CATSGPQSKQFF. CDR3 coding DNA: TGTGCCACCAGTGGACCACAGAGTAAGCAGTTCTTC.

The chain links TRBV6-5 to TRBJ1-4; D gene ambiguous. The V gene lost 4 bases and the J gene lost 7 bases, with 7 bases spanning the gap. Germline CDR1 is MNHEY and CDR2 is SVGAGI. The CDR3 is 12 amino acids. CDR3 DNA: TGTGCCAGCAGTTCCGGGTCTGAAAAACTGTTTTTT. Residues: CASSSGSEKLFF.

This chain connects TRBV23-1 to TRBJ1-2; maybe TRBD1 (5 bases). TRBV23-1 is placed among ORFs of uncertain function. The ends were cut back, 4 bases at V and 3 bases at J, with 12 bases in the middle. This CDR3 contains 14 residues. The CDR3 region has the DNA TGCGCCAGCAGTCGCCGCAGGGAACACTATGGCTACACCTTC. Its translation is CASSRRREHYGYTF.

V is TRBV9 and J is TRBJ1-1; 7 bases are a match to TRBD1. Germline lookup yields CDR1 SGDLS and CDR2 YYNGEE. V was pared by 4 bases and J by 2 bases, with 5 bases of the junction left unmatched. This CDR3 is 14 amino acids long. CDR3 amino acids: CASSPQGGNTEAFF. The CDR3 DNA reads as TGTGCCAGCAGCCCCCAGGGGGGAAACACTGAAGCTTTCTTT.

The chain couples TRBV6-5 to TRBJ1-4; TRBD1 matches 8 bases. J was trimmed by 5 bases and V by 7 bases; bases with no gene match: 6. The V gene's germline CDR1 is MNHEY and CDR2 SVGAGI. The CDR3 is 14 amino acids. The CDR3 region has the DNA TGTGCCAGCACTAGGACAGGGCAGAATGAAAAACTGTTTTTT. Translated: CASTRTGQNEKLFF.

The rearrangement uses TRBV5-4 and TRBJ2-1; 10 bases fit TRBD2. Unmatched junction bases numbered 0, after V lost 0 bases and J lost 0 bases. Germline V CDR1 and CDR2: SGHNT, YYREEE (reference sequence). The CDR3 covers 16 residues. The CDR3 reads CASSLGTSGSYNEQFF. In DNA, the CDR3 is TGTGCCAGCAGCTTGGGGACTAGCGGCTCCTACAATGAGCAGTTCTTC. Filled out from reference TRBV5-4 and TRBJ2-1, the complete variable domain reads ETGVTQSPTHLIKTRGQQVTLRCSSQSGHNTVSWYQQALGQGPQFIFQYYREEENGRGNFPPRFSGLQFPNYSSELNVNALELDDSALYLCASSLGTSGSYNEQFFGPGTRLTVL.

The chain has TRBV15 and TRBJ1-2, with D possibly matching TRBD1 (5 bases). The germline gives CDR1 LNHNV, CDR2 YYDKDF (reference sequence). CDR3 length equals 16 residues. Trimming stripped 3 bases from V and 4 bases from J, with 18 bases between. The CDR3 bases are TGTGCCACCAGCAGCCCGAGGAGACAGAGCTTCTATGGCTACACCTTC. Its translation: CATSSPRRQSFYGYTF.

DNA for the CDR3: TGTGCCAGCAGCTTAGACCGGGACTCAAAGGGATGGGACTATGGCTACACCTTC. This gives the protein CASSLDRDSKGWDYGYTF. This chain links TRBV7-9 with TRBJ1-2, with D perhaps matching TRBD1 (5 bases). Germline V CDR1 and CDR2: SEHNR, FQNEAQ (reference sequence). This CDR3 has 18 amino acids. The ends were cut back, 1 base at V and 3 bases at J, with 21 bases in the middle. The full variable domain, its missing parts supplied by reference TRBV7-9 and TRBJ1-2, is DTGVSQNPRHKITKRGQNVTFRCDPISEHNRLYWYRQTLGQGPEFLTYFQNEAQLEKSRLLSDRFSAERPKGSFSTLEIQRTEQGDSAMYLCASSLDRDSKGWDYGYTFGSGTRLTVV.

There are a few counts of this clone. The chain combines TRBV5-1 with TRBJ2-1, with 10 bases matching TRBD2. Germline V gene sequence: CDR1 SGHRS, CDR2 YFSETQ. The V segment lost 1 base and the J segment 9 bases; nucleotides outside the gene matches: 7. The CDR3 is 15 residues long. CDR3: CASSLFTSGEGEQFF. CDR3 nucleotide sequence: TGCGCCAGCAGCTTGTTCACTAGCGGGGAAGGTGAGCAGTTCTTC.

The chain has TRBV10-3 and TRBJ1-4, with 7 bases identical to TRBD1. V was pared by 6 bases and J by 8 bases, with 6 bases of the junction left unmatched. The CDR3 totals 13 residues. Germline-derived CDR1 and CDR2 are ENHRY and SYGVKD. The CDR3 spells CAISRATGEKLFF. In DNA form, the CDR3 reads TGTGCCATCAGCCGCGCGACAGGGGAAAAACTGTTTTTT.

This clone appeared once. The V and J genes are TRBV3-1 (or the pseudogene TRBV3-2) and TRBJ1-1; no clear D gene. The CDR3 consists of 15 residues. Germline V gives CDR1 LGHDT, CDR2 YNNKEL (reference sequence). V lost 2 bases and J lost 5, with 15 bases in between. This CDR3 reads CASSQRFLTGTEAFF. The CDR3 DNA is TGTGCCAGCAGCCAACGCTTTTTGACGGGAACTGAAGCTTTCTTT.

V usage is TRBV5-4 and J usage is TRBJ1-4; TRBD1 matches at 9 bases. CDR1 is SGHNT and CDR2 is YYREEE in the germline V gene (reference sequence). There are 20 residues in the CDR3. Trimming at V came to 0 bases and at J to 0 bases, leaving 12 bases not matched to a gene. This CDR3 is CASSLGQIQGARATNEKLFF. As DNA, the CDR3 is TGTGCCAGCAGCTTGGGACAGATACAGGGGGCTCGGGCAACTAATGAAAAACTGTTTTTT.

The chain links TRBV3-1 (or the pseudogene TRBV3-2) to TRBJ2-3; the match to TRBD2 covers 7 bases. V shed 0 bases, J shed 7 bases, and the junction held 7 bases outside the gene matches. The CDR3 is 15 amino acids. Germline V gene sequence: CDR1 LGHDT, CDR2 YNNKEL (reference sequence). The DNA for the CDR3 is TGTGCCAGCAGCCAAGAGAGGCGGGGGATAAATACGCAGTATTTT. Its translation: CASSQERRGINTQYF.

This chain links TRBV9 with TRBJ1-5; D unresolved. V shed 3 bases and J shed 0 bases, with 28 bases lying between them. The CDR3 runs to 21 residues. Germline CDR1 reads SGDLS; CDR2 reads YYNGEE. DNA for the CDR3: TGTGCCAGCAGCGCCTCCCCCCGAGAGGGTGGGCAGGTCCATAGCAATCAGCCCCAGCATTTT. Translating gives CASSASPREGGQVHSNQPQHF.

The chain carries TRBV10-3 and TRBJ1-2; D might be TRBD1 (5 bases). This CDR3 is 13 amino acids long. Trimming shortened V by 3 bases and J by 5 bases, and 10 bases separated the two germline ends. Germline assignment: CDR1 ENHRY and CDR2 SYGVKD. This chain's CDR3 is CAISDQGSYGYTF. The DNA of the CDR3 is TGTGCCATCAGTGACCAGGGAAGTTATGGCTACACCTTC.

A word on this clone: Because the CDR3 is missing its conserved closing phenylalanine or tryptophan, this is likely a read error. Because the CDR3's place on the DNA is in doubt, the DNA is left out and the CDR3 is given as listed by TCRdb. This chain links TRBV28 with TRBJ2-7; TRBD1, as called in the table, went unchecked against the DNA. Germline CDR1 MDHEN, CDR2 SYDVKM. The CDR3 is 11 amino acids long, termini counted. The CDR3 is CTSSLGRDTVY.

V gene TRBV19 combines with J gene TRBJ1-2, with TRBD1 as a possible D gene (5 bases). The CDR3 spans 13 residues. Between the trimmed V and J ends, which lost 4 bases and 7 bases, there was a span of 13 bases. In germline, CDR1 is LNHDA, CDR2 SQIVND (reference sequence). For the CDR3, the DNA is TGTGCCAGTAGTAAGGCAGGGCCGGCTGGCTACACCTTC. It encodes CASSKAGPAGYTF.

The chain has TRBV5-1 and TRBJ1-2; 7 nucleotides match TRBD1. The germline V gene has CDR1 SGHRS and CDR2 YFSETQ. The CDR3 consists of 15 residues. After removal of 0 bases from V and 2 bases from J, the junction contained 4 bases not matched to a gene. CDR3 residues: CASSLGGTENYGYTF. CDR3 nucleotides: TGCGCCAGCAGCTTGGGTGGGACAGAGAACTATGGCTACACCTTC.

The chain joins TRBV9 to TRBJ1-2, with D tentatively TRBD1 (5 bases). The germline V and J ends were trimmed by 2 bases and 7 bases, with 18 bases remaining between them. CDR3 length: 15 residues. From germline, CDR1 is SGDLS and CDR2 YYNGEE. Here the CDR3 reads CASSVTGTQGGGYTF. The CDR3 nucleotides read TGTGCCAGCAGCGTTACCGGGACCCAGGGAGGTGGCTACACCTTC.

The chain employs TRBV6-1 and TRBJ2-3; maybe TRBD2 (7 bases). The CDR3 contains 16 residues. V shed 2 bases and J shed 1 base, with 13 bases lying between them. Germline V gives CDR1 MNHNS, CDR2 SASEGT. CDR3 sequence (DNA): TGTGCCAGCAGTGAACTCGGCGGGGGCGGCACAGATACGCAGTATTTT. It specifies CASSELGGGGTDTQYF.

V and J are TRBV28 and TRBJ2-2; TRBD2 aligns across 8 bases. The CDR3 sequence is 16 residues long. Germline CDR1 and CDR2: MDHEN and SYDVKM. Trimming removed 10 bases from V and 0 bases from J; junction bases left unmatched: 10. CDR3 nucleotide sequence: TGTGCCACCAAAGCCCCGGGGGGGGCGAACACCGGGGAGCTGTTTTTT. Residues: CATKAPGGANTGELFF. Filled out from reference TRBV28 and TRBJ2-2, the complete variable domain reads DVKVTQSSRYLVKRTGEKVFLECVQDMDHENMFWYRQDPGLGLRLIYFSYDVKMKEKGDIPEGYSVSREKKERFSLILESASTNQTSMYLCATKAPGGANTGELFFGEGSRLTVL.

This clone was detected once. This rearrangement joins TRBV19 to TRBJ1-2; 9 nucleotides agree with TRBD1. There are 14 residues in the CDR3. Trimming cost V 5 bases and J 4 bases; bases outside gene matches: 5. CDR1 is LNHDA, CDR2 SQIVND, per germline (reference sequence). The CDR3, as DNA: TGTGCCAGTAGTCCTCAACAGGGGGCCTATGGCTACACCTTC. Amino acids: CASSPQQGAYGYTF.

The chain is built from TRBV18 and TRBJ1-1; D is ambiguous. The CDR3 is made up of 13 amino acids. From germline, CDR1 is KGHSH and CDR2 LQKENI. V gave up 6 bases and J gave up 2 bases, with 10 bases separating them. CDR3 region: CASSDQVNTEAFF. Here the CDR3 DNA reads TGTGCCAGCTCTGACCAGGTTAACACTGAAGCTTTCTTT.

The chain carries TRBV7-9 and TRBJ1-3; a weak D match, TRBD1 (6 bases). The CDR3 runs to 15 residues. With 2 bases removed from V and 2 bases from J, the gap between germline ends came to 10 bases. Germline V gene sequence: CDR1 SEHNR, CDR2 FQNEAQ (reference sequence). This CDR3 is CASSLSGGTGNTIYF. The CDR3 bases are TGTGCCAGCAGCTTAAGTGGGGGCACTGGAAACACCATATATTTT.